What follows are 8 T cell receptor beta chains derived from one specimen sequenced in a study of PD-L1 blockade in urothelial cancer. Generated by immunoSEQ multiplex PCR, the TCRdb table keeps only in-frame clones and is missing some. Of 40,000 to 45,000 clones detected, less than 95% appear once; the ten largest clones hold 7.3%. Described time point: peripheral blood 6 weeks after treatment start. Source: PBMCs, taken around atezolizumab (anti-PD-L1) treatment. These receptors were collected from a man between 65 and 85 years old with urothelial cancer.

The rearrangement joins TRBV2 to TRBJ1-2, with D tentatively TRBD1 (5 bases). Germline CDR1 SNHLY, CDR2 FYNNEI. With 4 bases removed from V and 5 bases from J, the gap between germline ends came to 11 bases. This CDR3 is built from 13 residues. The CDR3 sequence is CASSGTLIYGYTF. CDR3 bases: TGTGCCAGCAGTGGGACATTGATTTATGGCTACACCTTC.

This chain joins TRBV9 and TRBJ2-1; 8 nucleotides align to TRBD1. Trimming took 1 base from V and 0 from J; bases not matched to a gene: 12. The length of the CDR3 is 19 residues. Germline CDR1 is SGDLS and CDR2 is YYNGEE. In DNA, the CDR3 is TGTGCCAGCAGCGTAAGGACAGGGCCCCCCCTGGGCTCCTACAATGAGCAGTTCTTC. It translates to CASSVRTGPPLGSYNEQFF.

The CDR3 sequence is CASSDRQGLNGAFF. The DNA for the CDR3 is TGTGCCAGCAGTGATAGACAGGGGTTAAATGGGGCTTTCTTT. This chain joins TRBV28 and TRBJ1-1; TRBD1 aligns across 8 bases. CDR1 is MDHEN, CDR2 SYDVKM, per germline. J lost 11 bases, V lost 5 bases, and 13 bases had no gene match. The CDR3 covers 14 residues.

This clone occurred once. This rearrangement joins TRBV5-4 to TRBJ2-2; tentative D call: TRBD2 (5 bases). Trimming removed 0 bases from V and 5 bases from J, with 8 bases in between. The CDR3 runs 14 residues. Germline-derived CDR1 and CDR2 are SGHNT and YYREEE (reference sequence). The chain's CDR3 is CASSLAGETGELFF. In DNA form, the CDR3 reads TGTGCCAGCAGCTTGGCCGGGGAGACCGGGGAGCTGTTTTTT. The variable domain in full, with the rest retrieved from reference TRBV5-4 and TRBJ2-2, is ETGVTQSPTHLIKTRGQQVTLRCSSQSGHNTVSWYQQALGQGPQFIFQYYREEENGRGNFPPRFSGLQFPNYSSELNVNALELDDSALYLCASSLAGETGELFFGEGSRLTVL.

The rearrangement uses TRBV11-2 and TRBJ2-5; TRBD1 might be the D (6 bases). The closer fit of TRBJ2-7 to the DNA end suggests the J call may be wrong. The CDR3 is made up of 15 amino acids. CDR1 SGHAT and CDR2 FQNNGV come from the germline V gene. The CDR3 coding sequence is TGTGCCAGCAGCCGGAACCCTTCCACAGGGATCGAGCAGTACTTC. Its translation is CASSRNPSTGIEQYF.

The rearrangement joins TRBV10-3 to TRBJ1-4, with a weak D call TRBD1 (5 bases). Germline assignment: CDR1 ENHRY and CDR2 SYGVKD. V was clipped by 8 bases and J by 5 bases, with 18 bases between them. The CDR3 has 15 residues. CDR3 residues: CAIGDTPGLNEKLFF. In DNA form, the CDR3 reads TGTGCCATCGGGGATACCCCGGGACTGAATGAAAAACTGTTTTTT.

CDR3 coding DNA: TGCGCCAGCAGCTTGGGCTTAAGCCCCGGGACAGGGAAGAAAGATACGCAGTATTTT. Protein product: CASSLGLSPGTGKKDTQYF. The V and J genes are TRBV5-1 and TRBJ2-3, with 9 positions matching TRBD1. The germline V gene has CDR1 SGHRS and CDR2 YFSETQ. V trimming: 0 bases; J trimming: 5 bases; junction bases outside the gene matches: 16. There are 19 residues in the CDR3.

This sequence joins TRBV2 and TRBJ2-1; 8 bases line up with TRBD2. Per the germline V gene, CDR1 is SNHLY and CDR2 is FYNNEI. This CDR3 spans 15 amino acids. V lost 2 bases and J lost 8; bases outside the gene matches: 8. In nucleotides, the CDR3 is TGTGCCAGCAGTGAACTGGTGGCGGGAGGAGATGAGCAGTTCTTC. This encodes CASSELVAGGDEQFF. The whole variable domain, remainder taken from reference TRBV2 and TRBJ2-1, is EPEVTQTPSHQVTQMGQEVILRCVPISNHLYFYWYRQILGQKVEFLVSFYNNEISEKSEIFDDQFSVERPDGSNFTLKIRSTKLEDSAMYFCASSELVAGGDEQFFGPGTRLTVL.